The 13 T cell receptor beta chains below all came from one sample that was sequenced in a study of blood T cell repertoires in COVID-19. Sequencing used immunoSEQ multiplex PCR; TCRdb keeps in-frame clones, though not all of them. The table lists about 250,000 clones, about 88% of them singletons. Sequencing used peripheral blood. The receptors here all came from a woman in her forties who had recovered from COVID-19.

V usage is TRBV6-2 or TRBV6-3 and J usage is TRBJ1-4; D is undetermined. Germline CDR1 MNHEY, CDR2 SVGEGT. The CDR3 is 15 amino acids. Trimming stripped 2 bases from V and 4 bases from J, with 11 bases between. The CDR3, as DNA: TGTGCCAGCAGTTACGGGCAGATCCTTAATGAAAAACTGTTTTTT. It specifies CASSYGQILNEKLFF.

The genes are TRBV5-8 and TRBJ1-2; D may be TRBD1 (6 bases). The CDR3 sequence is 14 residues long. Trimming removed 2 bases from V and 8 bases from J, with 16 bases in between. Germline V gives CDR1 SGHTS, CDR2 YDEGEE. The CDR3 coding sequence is TGTGCCAGCAGCTTCGGGGCCGCGGGGGGCGGCTACACCTTC. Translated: CASSFGAAGGGYTF.

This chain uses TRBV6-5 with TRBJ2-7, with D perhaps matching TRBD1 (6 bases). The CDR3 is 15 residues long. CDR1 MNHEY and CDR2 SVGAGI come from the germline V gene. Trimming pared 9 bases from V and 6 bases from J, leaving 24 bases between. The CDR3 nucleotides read TGTGCCAGTTGGACAGCCAGTTGCGACTCGAGCGAGCAGTACGTC. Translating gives CASWTASCDSSEQYV.

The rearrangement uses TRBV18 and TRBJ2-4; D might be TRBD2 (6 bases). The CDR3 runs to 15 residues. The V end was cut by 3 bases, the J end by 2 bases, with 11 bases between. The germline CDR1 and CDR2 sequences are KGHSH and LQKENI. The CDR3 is CASSPGGPPKNIQYF. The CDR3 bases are TGTGCCAGCTCACCGGGGGGACCCCCCAAAAACATTCAGTACTTC.

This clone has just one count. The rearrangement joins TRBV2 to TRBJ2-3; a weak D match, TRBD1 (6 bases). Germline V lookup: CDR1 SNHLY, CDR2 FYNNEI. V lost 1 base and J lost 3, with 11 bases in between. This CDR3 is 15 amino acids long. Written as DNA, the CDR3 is TGTGCCAGCAGTGAAGGGGGGCGCGGGACAGATACGCAGTATTTT. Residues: CASSEGGRGTDTQYF.

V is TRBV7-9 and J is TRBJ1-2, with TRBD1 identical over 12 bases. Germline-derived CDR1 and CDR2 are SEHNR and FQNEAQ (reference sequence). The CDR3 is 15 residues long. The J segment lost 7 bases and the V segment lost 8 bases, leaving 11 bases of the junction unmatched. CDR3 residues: CASGTGGGYVGGYTF. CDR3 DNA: TGTGCCAGCGGGACAGGGGGCGGTTACGTGGGTGGCTACACCTTC.

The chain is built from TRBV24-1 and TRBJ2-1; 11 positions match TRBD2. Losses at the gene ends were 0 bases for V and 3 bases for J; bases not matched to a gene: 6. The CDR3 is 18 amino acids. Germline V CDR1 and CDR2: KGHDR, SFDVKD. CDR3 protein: CATSDLGTTSGGYNEQFF. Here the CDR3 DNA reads TGTGCCACCAGTGATTTGGGGACTACTAGCGGGGGCTACAATGAGCAGTTCTTC.

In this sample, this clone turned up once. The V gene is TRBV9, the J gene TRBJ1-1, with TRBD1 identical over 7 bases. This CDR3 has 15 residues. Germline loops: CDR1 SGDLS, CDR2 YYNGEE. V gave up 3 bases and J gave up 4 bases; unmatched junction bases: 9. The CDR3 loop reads CASSAPRGVATEAFF. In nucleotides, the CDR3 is TGTGCCAGCAGCGCCCCCAGGGGGGTGGCCACTGAAGCTTTCTTT.

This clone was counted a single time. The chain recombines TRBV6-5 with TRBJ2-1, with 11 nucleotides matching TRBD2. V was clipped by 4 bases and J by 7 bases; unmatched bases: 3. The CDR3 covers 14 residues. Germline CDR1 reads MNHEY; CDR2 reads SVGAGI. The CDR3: CASSSWTSGNEQFF. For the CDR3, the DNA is TGTGCCAGCAGTTCCTGGACTAGCGGGAATGAGCAGTTCTTC.

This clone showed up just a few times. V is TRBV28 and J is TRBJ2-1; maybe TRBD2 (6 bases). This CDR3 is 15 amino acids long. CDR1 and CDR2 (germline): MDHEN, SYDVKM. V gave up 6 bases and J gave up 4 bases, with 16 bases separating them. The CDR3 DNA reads TGTGCCAGCAGCCACCAAGTGGGAGGATACAATGAGCAGTTCTTC. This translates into CASSHQVGGYNEQFF.

The CDR3 region has the DNA TGTGCCAGCAGTGAACAGGGGGGTGGTCCTCAGCCCCAGCATTTT. It codes for CASSEQGGGPQPQHF. The J gene is TRBJ1-5, the V gene TRBV6-1; TRBD1 matches at 7 bases. The CDR3 has 15 residues. The V segment lost 2 bases and the J segment 6 bases; nucleotides outside the gene matches: 7. Germline CDR1 and CDR2: MNHNS and SASEGT.

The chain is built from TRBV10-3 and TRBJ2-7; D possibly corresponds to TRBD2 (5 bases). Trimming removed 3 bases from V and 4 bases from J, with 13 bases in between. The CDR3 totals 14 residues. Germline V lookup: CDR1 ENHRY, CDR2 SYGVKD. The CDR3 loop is CAISDSLGGYEQYF. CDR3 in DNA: TGTGCCATCAGTGATTCCCTCGGCGGGTACGAGCAGTACTTC.

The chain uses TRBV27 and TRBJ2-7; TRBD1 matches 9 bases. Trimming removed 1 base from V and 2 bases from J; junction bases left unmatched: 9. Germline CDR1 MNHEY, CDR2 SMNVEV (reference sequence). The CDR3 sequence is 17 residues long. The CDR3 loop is CASSLWGGTGIPYEQYF. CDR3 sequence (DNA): TGTGCCAGCAGTTTATGGGGGGGGACAGGGATCCCCTACGAGCAGTACTTC.